This T cell receptor beta chain was observed in a study of shared clonotypes between healthy human individuals. V lost 5 bases and J lost 1; bases outside the gene matches: 2. CDR3 length: 15 amino acids. The V gene's germline CDR1 is PRHDT and CDR2 FYEKMQ (reference sequence). The assay was immunoSEQ multiplex PCR, and TCRdb's table has in-frame clones only and misses some. The data contain under 1 million clones, almost 95% of them singletons. CD45RO-negative cells were positively selected for CCR7, leaving out terminally differentiated effector memory CD45RA+ cells. Source material: naive CD8+ T cells sorted from blood. The receptor was isolated from a man aged 30-40 years in good health. The V and J genes are TRBV13 and TRBJ2-2; the match to TRBD1 covers 9 bases. This chain's CDR3 is CASSRGQGNTGELFF. As DNA, the CDR3 is TGTGCCAGCAGCAGGGGACAGGGGAACACCGGGGAGCTGTTTTTT.